One TCR beta chain is described in this entry. Blood CD8+ and CD4+ T cells underwent high-throughput TCR beta sequencing. The patients serving as multiple sclerosis controls were treatment-naive. They had stable or active relapsing-remitting disease and fulfilled revised McDonald criteria. Both CD4+ and CD8+ T cells were negatively isolated, and TEMRA cells underwent FACS enrichment. This entry comes from a study of CD8 T cells in Susac syndrome. After extraction with the RNeasy kit, roughly 0.45 to 1 ug of the RNA was reverse transcribed using random hexamers. TCRdb reanalysed the immunoSEQ multiplex PCR reads using MiXCR and keeps one entry per CDR3 protein. The table records about 300,000 distinct CDR3 sequences, about 91% of them present only once. The sequence was obtained from a human donor with multiple sclerosis. Sequenced: CD8+ T cells from PBMCs.

CDR3 sequence (DNA): TGTGCCAGCGGCTCGGGGGGGCCGAAGCAGTTCTTC. This codes for CASGSGGPKQFF. The chain has TRBV14 and TRBJ2-1; 8 bases are shared with TRBD2. The CDR3 is 12 amino acids. Per the germline V gene, CDR1 is SGHDN and CDR2 is FVKESK. J was trimmed by 11 bases and V by 8 bases; bases with no gene match: 8. Filled out from reference TRBV14 and TRBJ2-1, the complete variable domain reads EAGVTQFPSHSVIEKGQTVTLRCDPISGHDNLYWYRRVMGKEIKFLLHFVKESKQDESGMPNNRFLAERTGGTYSTLKVQPAELEDSGVYFCASGSGGPKQFFGPGTRLTVL.